One and the same sample provided the 30 T cell receptor beta chains below, sequenced in a study of OX40 agonist ivuxolimab in advanced cancers. Sequenced by immunoSEQ multiplex PCR; TCRdb stores in-frame clones only, minus some. The sample holds around 95,000 clones; roughly 90% are singletons and the top ten take roughly 0.64%. The sample here was CD4+ or CD8+ T cells sorted from blood, taken in a trial of the OX40 agonist ivuxolimab. All receptors derive from an adult with an advanced solid tumor such as melanoma, head and neck, liver or kidney cancer.

The gene calls are TRBV6-5 and TRBJ2-7; TRBD2 matches at 11 bases. CDR1 and CDR2 from the germline V gene are MNHEY and SVGAGI. The CDR3 contains 15 residues. The V gene end was trimmed by 11 bases and the J gene end by 4 bases; junction bases not matched to a gene: 13. The CDR3 sequence is CASTGGLAAGYEQYF. CDR3 nucleotides: TGTGCCTCTACCGGGGGACTAGCGGCGGGGTACGAGCAGTACTTC.

The gene calls are TRBV9 and TRBJ2-7; D gene unclear. Germline V gene lookup returns CDR1 SGDLS and CDR2 YYNGEE. Trimming stripped 0 bases from V and 3 bases from J, with 10 bases between. The CDR3 has 14 amino acids. The CDR3 loop is CASSVDPKGYEQYF. The DNA of the CDR3 is TGTGCCAGCAGCGTAGATCCAAAGGGCTACGAGCAGTACTTC. Combining the CDR3 with reference TRBV9 and TRBJ2-7 gives the whole variable domain DSGVTQTPKHLITATGQRVTLRCSPRSGDLSVYWYQQSLDQGLQFLIQYYNGEERAKGNILERFSAQQFPDLHSELNLSSLELGDSALYFCASSVDPKGYEQYFGPGTRLTVT.

The table lists this clone with a few counts. V is TRBV2 and J is TRBJ2-2; D gene unclear. Trimming shortened V by 3 bases and J by 1 base, and 18 bases separated the two germline ends. CDR1 is SNHLY, CDR2 FYNNEI, per germline. The length of the CDR3 is 18 residues. For the CDR3, the DNA is TGTGCCAGCAGTGAGGGGTCGCCACGGTCGGGGAACACCGGGGAGCTGTTTTTT. Its protein product is CASSEGSPRSGNTGELFF.

V gene TRBV6-6 combines with J gene TRBJ1-4, with D unclear. This CDR3 has 13 residues. The V end was cut by 2 bases, the J end by 8 bases, with 9 bases between. Germline values: CDR1 MNHNY, CDR2 SVGAGI (reference sequence). The CDR3 protein is CASSYVDREKLFF. The CDR3 nucleotides are TGTGCCAGCAGTTACGTCGATCGGGAAAAACTGTTTTTT.

This clone appeared once. The chain is built from TRBV4-1 and TRBJ1-5; D gene unclear. Germline lookup yields CDR1 MGHRA and CDR2 YSYEKL. Trimming removed 1 base from V and 1 base from J, with 11 bases in between. The length of the CDR3 is 16 residues. CDR3 residues: CASSQVIVLSNQPQHF. The CDR3, as DNA: TGCGCCAGCAGCCAAGTCATTGTGTTAAGCAATCAGCCCCAGCATTTT.

The chain uses TRBV28 and TRBJ2-7, with D maybe TRBD1 (6 bases). The germline V and J ends were trimmed by 2 bases and 2 bases, with 7 bases remaining between them. Germline values: CDR1 MDHEN, CDR2 SYDVKM. This CDR3 is 13 amino acids long. In DNA form, the CDR3 reads TGTGCCAGCAGTTTAGGACAGACCTACGAGCAGTACTTC. It encodes CASSLGQTYEQYF.

A single count supports this clone. The chain is built from TRBV7-2 and TRBJ2-7, with D possibly TRBD1 on 5 matching bases. The CDR3 consists of 16 residues. Germline V gives CDR1 SGHTA, CDR2 FQGNSA. V was clipped by 0 bases and J by 3 bases, with 15 bases between them. The CDR3 is CASSLASGYLGYEQYF. As DNA, the CDR3 is TGTGCCAGCAGCTTAGCGTCAGGGTACCTGGGCTACGAGCAGTACTTC.

This chain connects TRBV10-2 to TRBJ2-5; TRBD2 matches 8 bases. Germline V CDR1 and CDR2: WSHSY, SAAADI. V lost 8 bases to trimming and J lost 5 bases; unmatched junction nucleotides: 13. This CDR3 comprises 15 residues. This chain's CDR3 is CASSFVSGTGETQYF. Written as DNA, the CDR3 is TGCGCCAGCTCCTTTGTTAGCGGGACCGGGGAGACCCAGTACTTC.

This rearrangement joins TRBV18 to TRBJ1-1, with no clear D. Germline CDR1 KGHSH, CDR2 LQKENI. V was cut by 2 bases and J by 3 bases, with 10 bases left in between. The CDR3 length is 14 residues. CDR3 nucleotides: TGTGCCAGCTCACCAATCACCGGGGACACTGAAGCTTTCTTT. As protein: CASSPITGDTEAFF.

The V call is TRBV10-3, the J call TRBJ1-1; TRBD1 aligns across 8 bases. The CDR3 sequence is 14 residues long. Germline-derived CDR1 and CDR2 are ENHRY and SYGVKD. V lost 4 bases, J lost 4 bases, and 5 bases stayed unmatched. The CDR3 DNA reads as TGTGCCATCAGTGGTTATACAGGGGGCACTGAAGCTTTCTTT. Residues: CAISGYTGGTEAFF.

This chain links TRBV19 with TRBJ2-1, with D perhaps matching TRBD1 (7 bases). Germline V gene data show CDR1 as LNHDA and CDR2 as SQIVND (reference sequence). With 10 bases removed from V and 6 bases from J, the gap between germline ends came to 13 bases. CDR3 length: 12 amino acids. The CDR3 reads CATGGPGNEQFF. CDR3 nucleotides: TGTGCCACAGGGGGGCCGGGCAATGAGCAGTTCTTC.

The gene calls are TRBV6-5 and TRBJ1-2; 8 bases map to TRBD1. The CDR3 is made up of 14 amino acids. Germline V gene sequence: CDR1 MNHEY, CDR2 SVGAGI. Trimming removed 7 bases from V and 8 bases from J; junction bases left unmatched: 12. The CDR3 spells CASIDFRGLRGYTF. Written as DNA, the CDR3 is TGTGCCAGCATTGACTTCAGGGGGCTGCGGGGCTACACCTTC.

The V gene is TRBV6-4, the J gene TRBJ2-1, with 15 positions matching TRBD2. The germline gives CDR1 MRHNA, CDR2 SNTAGT. V shed 5 bases, J shed 9 bases, and the junction held 8 bases outside the gene matches. The length of the CDR3 is 16 residues. In nucleotides, the CDR3 is TGTGCCAGCAGTCCTGAGGGACTAGCGGGAGGAGGTGAGCAGTTCTTC. This codes for CASSPEGLAGGGEQFF.

CDR3 amino acids: CASSVWGQRVTEAFF. CDR3 bases: TGTGCCAGCAGCGTATGGGGGCAGAGGGTCACTGAAGCTTTCTTT. The rearrangement uses TRBV9 and TRBJ1-1, with a possible D match to TRBD1 (6 bases). V gave up 1 base and J gave up 4 bases, with 14 bases separating them. The CDR3 sequence is 15 residues long. Germline assignment: CDR1 SGDLS and CDR2 YYNGEE. Full variable domain (rest looked up from reference TRBV9 and TRBJ1-1): DSGVTQTPKHLITATGQRVTLRCSPRSGDLSVYWYQQSLDQGLQFLIQYYNGEERAKGNILERFSAQQFPDLHSELNLSSLELGDSALYFCASSVWGQRVTEAFFGQGTRLTVV.

The chain joins TRBV10-3 to TRBJ2-7; a weak D match, TRBD1 (6 bases). V was trimmed by 0 bases and J by 4 bases, leaving 10 bases between them. CDR1 and CDR2 from the germline V gene are ENHRY and SYGVKD. This CDR3 is built from 14 residues. CDR3 DNA sequence: TGTGCCATCAGTGAGTCCGACGGGACATACGAGCAGTACTTC. This translates into CAISESDGTYEQYF.

The V gene is TRBV9, the J gene TRBJ1-1; D call uncertain. V lost 6 bases to trimming and J lost 2 bases, with 14 bases between them. This CDR3 contains 14 residues. Germline CDR1 SGDLS, CDR2 YYNGEE. CDR3 coding DNA: TGTGCCAGCACACCGCCGGGAACCAACACTGAAGCTTTCTTT. This sequence encodes CASTPPGTNTEAFF.

This chain uses TRBV28 with TRBJ1-5; no clear D gene. Trimming cost V 3 bases and J 7 bases, with 19 bases left between them. This CDR3 spans 16 amino acids. Germline CDR1 reads MDHEN; CDR2 reads SYDVKM. The CDR3 region is CASSFGLTISGQPQHF. DNA for the CDR3: TGTGCCAGCAGTTTCGGCCTAACAATTAGCGGGCAGCCCCAGCATTTT.

The chain links TRBV6-6 to TRBJ2-5; tentative D call: TRBD2 (7 bases). The V gene lost 6 bases and the J gene lost 5 bases, with 16 bases spanning the gap. This CDR3 is 14 amino acids long. Germline lookup yields CDR1 MNHNY and CDR2 SVGAGI (reference sequence). CDR3 DNA sequence: TGTGCCAGCAGCCCCCGGGGGGCAGAGGAGACCCAGTACTTC. Encoded protein: CASSPRGAEETQYF.

The V and J genes are TRBV30 and TRBJ1-5; no clear D gene. In germline, CDR1 is GTSNPN, CDR2 SVGIG (reference sequence). The V gene lost 3 bases and the J gene lost 2 bases, with 11 bases spanning the gap. There are 14 residues in the CDR3. The CDR3 is CAWSGMNGNQPQHF. The CDR3 DNA sequence: TGTGCCTGGAGCGGGATGAATGGCAATCAGCCCCAGCATTTT.

The chain has TRBV18 and TRBJ1-2; 7 bases map to TRBD1. The CDR3 consists of 12 residues. Germline V gene data show CDR1 as KGHSH and CDR2 as LQKENI. V shed 8 bases and J 8 bases; nucleotides not matched to a gene: 8. CDR3 bases: TGTGCCAGCGCTGGACAGGCCGAGGGCTACACCTTC. This codes for CASAGQAEGYTF.

The chain links TRBV5-4 to TRBJ2-5; D is unresolved. Trimming took 0 bases from V and 4 from J, leaving 13 bases between them. This CDR3 is 15 amino acids long. The V gene's germline CDR1 is SGHNT and CDR2 YYREEE (reference sequence). The CDR3 DNA sequence: TGTGCCAGCAGCTTGGGGTTTGGGGTAAGAGAGACCCAGTACTTC. Protein: CASSLGFGVRETQYF. The variable domain in full, with the rest retrieved from reference TRBV5-4 and TRBJ2-5, is ETGVTQSPTHLIKTRGQQVTLRCSSQSGHNTVSWYQQALGQGPQFIFQYYREEENGRGNFPPRFSGLQFPNYSSELNVNALELDDSALYLCASSLGFGVRETQYFGPGTRLLVL.

This chain connects TRBV2 to TRBJ2-5; D is unclear. Germline lookup yields CDR1 SNHLY and CDR2 FYNNEI. Trimming took off 3 bases at V and 5 bases at J, with 4 bases between the two ends. The CDR3 has 11 residues. The CDR3 reads CASSELETQYF. The CDR3 DNA reads as TGTGCCAGCAGTGAGCTGGAGACCCAGTACTTC.

With respect to this clone: Different DNA sequences within this sample yield the same CDR3. The chain couples TRBV29-1 to TRBJ2-2; D gene unclear. V lost 6 bases, J lost 0 bases, and 8 bases lay in between. This CDR3 is built from 13 residues. Germline lookup yields CDR1 SQVTM and CDR2 ANQGSEA. As DNA, the CDR3 is TGCAGCGTCGGCAGATCGAACACCGGGGAGCTGTTTTTT. Its protein is CSVGRSNTGELFF.

The J gene is TRBJ2-3, the V gene TRBV6-5; D possibly matches TRBD1 or TRBD2 (5 bases each). Trimming cost V 2 bases and J 0 bases, with 9 bases left between them. CDR1 is MNHEY, CDR2 SVGAGI, per germline. The CDR3 is 15 residues long. The CDR3 sequence is CASSYGDGSTDTQYF. The CDR3 DNA sequence: TGTGCCAGCAGTTACGGGGACGGAAGCACAGATACGCAGTATTTT.

The chain has TRBV5-4 and TRBJ1-1; D is ambiguous. Germline lookup yields CDR1 SGHNT and CDR2 YYREEE (reference sequence). Trimming removed 4 bases from V and 5 bases from J, with 15 bases in between. This CDR3 is 14 amino acids long. The CDR3 sequence is CASSTPTGGTEAFF. CDR3 DNA sequence: TGTGCCAGCAGCACCCCGACTGGTGGGACTGAAGCTTTCTTT.

V usage is TRBV7-2 and J usage is TRBJ1-3; the D is unclear. The CDR3 length is 16 residues. Germline V gene data show CDR1 as SGHTA and CDR2 as FQGNSA. V lost 1 base and J 0 bases, leaving 10 bases between the germline ends. CDR3 sequence reads: CASSLVGGSSGNTIYF. In nucleotides, the CDR3 is TGTGCCAGCAGCTTAGTGGGAGGGAGCTCTGGAAACACCATATATTTT.

This clone was seen just once. The chain joins TRBV7-8 to TRBJ1-3, with D possibly being TRBD1 (6 bases). Per the germline V gene, CDR1 is SGHVS and CDR2 is FQNEAQ. The V end lost 5 bases, the J end lost 4 bases, and 12 bases lay between the germline ends. This CDR3 spans 14 amino acids. The CDR3, as DNA: TGTGCCAGCAGCGCCCTAGACAGGGGAAACACCATATATTTT. It is translated as CASSALDRGNTIYF.

The rearrangement joins TRBV5-1 to TRBJ2-3; no clear D gene. V was clipped by 7 bases and J by 0 bases, with 15 bases between them. CDR1 and CDR2 (germline): SGHRS, YFSETQ. CDR3 length: 15 amino acids. The CDR3 DNA follows: TGCGCCAGCCGCGAGTCTGGCCTAAGCACAGATACGCAGTATTTT. Translation gives CASRESGLSTDTQYF.

V is TRBV28 and J is TRBJ1-2; a possible D gene is TRBD1 (5 bases). CDR3 size: 15 residues. The V end lost 4 bases, the J end lost 5 bases, and 17 bases lay between the germline ends. Germline CDR1 and CDR2: MDHEN and SYDVKM. The DNA of the CDR3 is TGTGCCAGCAGTTCTGCCGGGACTGCAGGGTATGGCTACACCTTC. Its translation is CASSSAGTAGYGYTF.

The CDR3, as DNA: TGTGCCTGGACTAGCGACGGGTACAATGAGCAGTTCTTC. This encodes CAWTSDGYNEQFF. V is TRBV30 and J is TRBJ2-1; the D gene is possibly TRBD2 (6 bases). Germline V gene lookup returns CDR1 GTSNPN and CDR2 SVGIG (reference sequence). CDR3 length equals 13 residues. With 4 bases removed from V and 4 bases from J, the gap between germline ends came to 11 bases. Combining the CDR3 with reference TRBV30 and TRBJ2-1 gives the whole variable domain SQTIHQWPATLVQPVGSPLSLECTVEGTSNPNLYWYRQAAGRGLQLLFYSVGIGQISSEVPQNLSASRPQDRQFILSSKKLLLSDSGFYLCAWTSDGYNEQFFGPGTRLTVL.